The entry below gives a single T cell receptor (beta chain) sequence along with its context. Its antigen is currently unknown. TCRdb re-called the 5' RACE reads with MiXCR, one entry per CDR3 protein. The table includes roughly 110,000 distinct CDR3 sequences, around an eighth detected once. This sample is part of a study of T-cell memory formation after mild COVID-19. General observations from the study: CD4+ bias marked clones expanding day 15 to 37, unlike balanced contracting clones.

Per germline, CDR1 SGHNT and CDR2 YYREEE (reference sequence). The CDR3 has 14 residues. V lost 3 bases and J 2 bases, leaving 6 bases between the germline ends. The chain links TRBV5-4 to TRBJ2-6; D is uncertain. The origin of this receptor is an adult woman who had mild COVID-19 (a few samples of this study predate the infection). Cell type and time point are not known. The sample was PBMCs or a T cell subset sorted from them (not recorded which). CDR3 protein: CASSSDTGANVLTF. CDR3 DNA sequence: TGTGCCAGCAGCTCCGACACTGGGGCCAACGTCCTGACTTTC.